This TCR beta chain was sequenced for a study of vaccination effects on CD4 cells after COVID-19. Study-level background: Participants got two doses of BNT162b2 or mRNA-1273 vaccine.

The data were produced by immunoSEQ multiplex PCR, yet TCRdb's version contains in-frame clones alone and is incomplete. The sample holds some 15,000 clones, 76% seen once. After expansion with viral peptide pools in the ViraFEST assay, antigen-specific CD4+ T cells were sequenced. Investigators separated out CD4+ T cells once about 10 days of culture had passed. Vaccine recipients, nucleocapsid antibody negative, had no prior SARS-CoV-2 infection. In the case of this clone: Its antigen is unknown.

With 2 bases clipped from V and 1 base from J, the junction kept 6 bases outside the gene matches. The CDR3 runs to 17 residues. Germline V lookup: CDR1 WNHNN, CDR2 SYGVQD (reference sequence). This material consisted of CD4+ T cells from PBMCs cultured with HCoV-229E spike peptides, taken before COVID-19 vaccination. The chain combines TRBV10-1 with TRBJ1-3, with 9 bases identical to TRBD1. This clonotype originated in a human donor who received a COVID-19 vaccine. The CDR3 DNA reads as TGCGCCAGCAGTGAGGTAGACAGGGGGTTGTCTGGAAACACCATATATTTT. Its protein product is CASSEVDRGLSGNTIYF.